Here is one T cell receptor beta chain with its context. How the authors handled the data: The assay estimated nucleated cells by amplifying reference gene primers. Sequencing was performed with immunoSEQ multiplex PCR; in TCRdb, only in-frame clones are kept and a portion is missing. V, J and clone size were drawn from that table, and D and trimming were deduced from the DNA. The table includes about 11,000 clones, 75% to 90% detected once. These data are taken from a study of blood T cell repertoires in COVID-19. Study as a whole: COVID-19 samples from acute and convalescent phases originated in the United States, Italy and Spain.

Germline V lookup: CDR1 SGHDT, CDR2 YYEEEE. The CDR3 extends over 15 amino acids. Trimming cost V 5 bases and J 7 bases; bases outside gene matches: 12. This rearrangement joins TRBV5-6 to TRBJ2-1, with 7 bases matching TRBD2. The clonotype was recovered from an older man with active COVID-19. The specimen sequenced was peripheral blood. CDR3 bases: TGTGCCAGCAGTGGACTAGGGGCCCCTAAGAATGAGCAGTTCTTC. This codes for CASSGLGAPKNEQFF.